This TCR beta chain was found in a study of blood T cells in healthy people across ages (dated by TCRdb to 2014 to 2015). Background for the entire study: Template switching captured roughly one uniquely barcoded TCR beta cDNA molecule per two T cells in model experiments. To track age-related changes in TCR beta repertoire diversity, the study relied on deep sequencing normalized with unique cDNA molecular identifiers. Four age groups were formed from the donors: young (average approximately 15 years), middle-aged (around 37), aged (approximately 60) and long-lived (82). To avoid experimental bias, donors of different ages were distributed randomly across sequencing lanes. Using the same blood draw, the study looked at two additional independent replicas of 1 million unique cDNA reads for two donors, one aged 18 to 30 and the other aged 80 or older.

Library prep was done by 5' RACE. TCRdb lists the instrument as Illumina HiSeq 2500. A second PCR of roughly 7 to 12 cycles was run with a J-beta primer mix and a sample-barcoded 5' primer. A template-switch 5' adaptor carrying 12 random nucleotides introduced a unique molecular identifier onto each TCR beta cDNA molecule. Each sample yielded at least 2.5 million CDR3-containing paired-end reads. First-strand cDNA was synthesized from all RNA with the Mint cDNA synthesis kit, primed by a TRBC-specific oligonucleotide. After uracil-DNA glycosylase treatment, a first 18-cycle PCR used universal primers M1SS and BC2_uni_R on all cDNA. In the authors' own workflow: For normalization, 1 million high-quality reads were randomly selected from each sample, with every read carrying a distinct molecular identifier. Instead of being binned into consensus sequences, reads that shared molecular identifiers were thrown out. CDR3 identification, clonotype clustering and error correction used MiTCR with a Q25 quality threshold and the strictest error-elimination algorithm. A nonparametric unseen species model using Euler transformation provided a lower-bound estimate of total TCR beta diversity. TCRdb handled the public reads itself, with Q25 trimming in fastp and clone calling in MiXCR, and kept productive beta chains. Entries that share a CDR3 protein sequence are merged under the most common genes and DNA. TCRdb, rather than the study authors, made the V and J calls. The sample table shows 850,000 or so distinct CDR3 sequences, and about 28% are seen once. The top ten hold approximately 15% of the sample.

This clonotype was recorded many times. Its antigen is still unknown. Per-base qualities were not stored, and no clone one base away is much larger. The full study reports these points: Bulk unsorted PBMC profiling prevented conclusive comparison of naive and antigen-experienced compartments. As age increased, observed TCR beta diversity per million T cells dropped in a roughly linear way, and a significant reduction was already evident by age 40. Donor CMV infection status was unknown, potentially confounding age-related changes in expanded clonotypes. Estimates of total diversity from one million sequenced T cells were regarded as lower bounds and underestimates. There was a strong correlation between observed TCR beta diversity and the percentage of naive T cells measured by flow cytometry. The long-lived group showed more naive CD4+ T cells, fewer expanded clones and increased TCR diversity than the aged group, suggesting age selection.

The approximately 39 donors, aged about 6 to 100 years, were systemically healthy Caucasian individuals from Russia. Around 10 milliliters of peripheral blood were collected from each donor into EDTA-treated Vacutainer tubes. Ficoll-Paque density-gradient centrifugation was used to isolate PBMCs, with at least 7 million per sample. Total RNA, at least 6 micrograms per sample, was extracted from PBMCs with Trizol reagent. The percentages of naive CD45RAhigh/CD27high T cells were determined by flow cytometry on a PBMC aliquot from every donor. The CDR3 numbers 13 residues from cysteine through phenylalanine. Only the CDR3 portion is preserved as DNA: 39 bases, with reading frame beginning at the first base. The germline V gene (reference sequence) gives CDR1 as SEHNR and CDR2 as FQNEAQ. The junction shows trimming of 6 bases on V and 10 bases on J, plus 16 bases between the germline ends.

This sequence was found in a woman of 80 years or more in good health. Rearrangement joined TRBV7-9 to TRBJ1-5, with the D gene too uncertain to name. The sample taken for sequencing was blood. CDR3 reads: CASSLDGNKPQHF. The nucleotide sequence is TGTGCCAGCAGTCTCGACGGCAATAAACCCCAGCATTTT. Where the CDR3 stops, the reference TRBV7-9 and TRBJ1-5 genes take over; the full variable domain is DTGVSQNPRHKITKRGQNVTFRCDPISEHNRLYWYRQTLGQGPEFLTYFQNEAQLEKSRLLSDRFSAERPKGSFSTLEIQRTEQGDSAMYLCASSLDGNKPQHFGDGTRLSIL.